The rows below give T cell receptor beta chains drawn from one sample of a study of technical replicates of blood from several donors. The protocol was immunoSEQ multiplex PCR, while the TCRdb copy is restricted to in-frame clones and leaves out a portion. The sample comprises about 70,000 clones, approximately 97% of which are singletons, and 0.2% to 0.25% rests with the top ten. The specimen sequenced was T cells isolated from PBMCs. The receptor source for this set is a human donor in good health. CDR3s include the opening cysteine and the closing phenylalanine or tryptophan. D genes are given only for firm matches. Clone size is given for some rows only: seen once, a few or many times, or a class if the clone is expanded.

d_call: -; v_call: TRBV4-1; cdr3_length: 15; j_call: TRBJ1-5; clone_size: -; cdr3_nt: TGCGCCAGCAGCCAAGGGGACATGGTCAATCAGCCCCAGCATTTT; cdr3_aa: CASSQGDMVNQPQHF
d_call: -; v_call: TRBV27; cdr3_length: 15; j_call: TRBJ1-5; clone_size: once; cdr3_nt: TGTGCCAGCAGTTTATGGGGTTCAGGGGATCAGCCCCAGCATTTT; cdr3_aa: CASSLWGSGDQPQHF
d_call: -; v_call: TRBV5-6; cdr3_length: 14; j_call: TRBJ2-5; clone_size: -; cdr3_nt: TGTGCCAGCAGCTTGGCCCCAGGGGAAGAGACCCAGTACTTC; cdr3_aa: CASSLAPGEETQYF
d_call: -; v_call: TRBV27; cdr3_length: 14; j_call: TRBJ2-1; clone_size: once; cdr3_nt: TGTGCCAGCAGTTTAGAAGGACTCTTCAATGAGCAGTTCTTC; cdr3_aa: CASSLEGLFNEQFF
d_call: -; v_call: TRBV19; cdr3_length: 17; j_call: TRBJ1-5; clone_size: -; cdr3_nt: TGTGCCAGCGGATGGGGAGGGTATGGGACTTCCAATCAGCCCCAGCATTTT; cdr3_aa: CASGWGGYGTSNQPQHF
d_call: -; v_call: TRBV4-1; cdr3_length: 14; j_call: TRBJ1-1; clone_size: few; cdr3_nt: TGCGCCAGCAGCTACGGACAATTGAACACTGAAGCTTTCTTT; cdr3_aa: CASSYGQLNTEAFF
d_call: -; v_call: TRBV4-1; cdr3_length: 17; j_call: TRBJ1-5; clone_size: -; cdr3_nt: TGCGCCAGCAGCTCCGGTAGCGATCAGTATAGCAATCAGCCCCAGCATTTT; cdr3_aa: CASSSGSDQYSNQPQHF
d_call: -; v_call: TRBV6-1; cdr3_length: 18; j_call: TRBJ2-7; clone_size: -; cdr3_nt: TGTGCCAGCAGTGAAGCTGAAGGTAGTTGGGGCAGGGGCTACGAGCAGTACTTC; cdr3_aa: CASSEAEGSWGRGYEQYF
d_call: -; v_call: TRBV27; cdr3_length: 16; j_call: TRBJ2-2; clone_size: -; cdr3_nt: TGTGCCAGCAGTTTACCAGCCGCTAGTAACTCCGGGGAGCTGTTTTTT; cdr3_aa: CASSLPAASNSGELFF
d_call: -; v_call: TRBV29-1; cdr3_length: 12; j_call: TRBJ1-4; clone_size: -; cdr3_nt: TGCAGCGTTGGACAGCGCGGTGAAAAACTGTTTTTT; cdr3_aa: CSVGQRGEKLFF
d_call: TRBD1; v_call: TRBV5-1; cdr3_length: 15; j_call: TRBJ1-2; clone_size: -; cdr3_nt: TGCGCCAGCAGCTTGGGACAGGGTCGTGACTATGGCTACACCTTC; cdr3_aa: CASSLGQGRDYGYTF
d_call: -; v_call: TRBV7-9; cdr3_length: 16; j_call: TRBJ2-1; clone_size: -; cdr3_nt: TGTGCCAGCAGCTACTCCGGCAGCAGGGGAAGCAATGAGCAGTTCTTC; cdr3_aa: CASSYSGSRGSNEQFF
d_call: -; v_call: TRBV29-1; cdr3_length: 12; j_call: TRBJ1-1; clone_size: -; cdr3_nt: TGCAGCGTGTTACAGGTGAACACTGAAGCTTTCTTT; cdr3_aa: CSVLQVNTEAFF
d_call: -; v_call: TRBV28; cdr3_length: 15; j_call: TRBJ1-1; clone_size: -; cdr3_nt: TGTGCCAGCAGTTCGCCCCCTGACAGCAACCATGAAGCTTTCTTT; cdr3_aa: CASSSPPDSNHEAFF
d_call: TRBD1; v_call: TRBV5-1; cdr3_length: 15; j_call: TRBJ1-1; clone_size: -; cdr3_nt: TGCGCCAGCAGCTTGGTTACAGGGGGAGGCACTGAAGCTTTCTTT; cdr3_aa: CASSLVTGGGTEAFF
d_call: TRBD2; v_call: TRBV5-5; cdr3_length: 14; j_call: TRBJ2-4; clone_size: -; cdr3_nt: TGTGCCAGCAGCCTGGACCCCGGGACTAGTATTCAGTACTTC; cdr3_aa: CASSLDPGTSIQYF
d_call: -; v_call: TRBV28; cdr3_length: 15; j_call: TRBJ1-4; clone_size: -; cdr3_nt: TGTGCCAGCAGTTTGGGAGGGAGGGATAATGAAAAACTGTTTTTT; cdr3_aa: CASSLGGRDNEKLFF
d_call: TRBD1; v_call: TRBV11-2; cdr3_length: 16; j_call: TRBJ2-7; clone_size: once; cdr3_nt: TGTGCCAGCAGCTCACGACAGGGTCATGGGTCCTACGAGCAGTACTTC; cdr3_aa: CASSSRQGHGSYEQYF
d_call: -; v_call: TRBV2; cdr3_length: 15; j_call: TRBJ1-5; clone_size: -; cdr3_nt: TGTGCCAGCAGGGGAGGCAGGGTGGACAATCAGCCCCAGCATTTT; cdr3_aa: CASRGGRVDNQPQHF
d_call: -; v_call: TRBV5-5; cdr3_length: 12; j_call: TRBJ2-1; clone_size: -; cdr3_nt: TGTGCCAGCAGTGAAAACAGGGATGAGCAGTTCTTC; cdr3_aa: CASSENRDEQFF
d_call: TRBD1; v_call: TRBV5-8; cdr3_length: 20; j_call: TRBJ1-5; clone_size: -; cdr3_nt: TGTGCCAGCAGCTGGACCAAAGGGACAGGGATTTCTCGTGGCAATCAGCCCCAGCATTTT; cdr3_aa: CASSWTKGTGISRGNQPQHF
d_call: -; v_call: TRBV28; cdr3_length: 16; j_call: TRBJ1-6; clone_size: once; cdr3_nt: TGTGCCAGCAGTCTAGAGGCAGGGTCATACAATTCACCCCTCCACTTT; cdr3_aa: CASSLEAGSYNSPLHF
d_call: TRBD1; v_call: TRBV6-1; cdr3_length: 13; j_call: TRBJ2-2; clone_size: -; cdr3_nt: TGTGCCAGGGACAGGGAGAGGGTCGGGGAGCTGTTTTTT; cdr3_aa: CARDRERVGELFF
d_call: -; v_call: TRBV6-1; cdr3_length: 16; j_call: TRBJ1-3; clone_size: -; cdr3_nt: TGTGCCAGCAGTGAATTCGGGGACACTGGGGGAAACACCATATATTTT; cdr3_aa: CASSEFGDTGGNTIYF
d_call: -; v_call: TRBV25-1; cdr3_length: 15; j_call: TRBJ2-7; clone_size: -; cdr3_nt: TGTGCCAGCAGTGATCCCCGGTCCCCCTCCTACGAGCAGTACTTC; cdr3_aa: CASSDPRSPSYEQYF
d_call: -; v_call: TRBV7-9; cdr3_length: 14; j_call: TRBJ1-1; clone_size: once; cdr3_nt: TGTGCCAGCAGCTTCAGCTCAACAGGCACTGAAGCTTTCTTT; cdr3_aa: CASSFSSTGTEAFF
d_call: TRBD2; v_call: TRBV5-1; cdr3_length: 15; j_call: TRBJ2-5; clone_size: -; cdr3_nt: TGCGCCAGCAGATGGACTAGCGGGAGTCAAGAGACCCAGTACTTC; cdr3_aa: CASRWTSGSQETQYF
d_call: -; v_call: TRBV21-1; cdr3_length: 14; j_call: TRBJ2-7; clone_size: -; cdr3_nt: TGTGCCAGCAGCGACGTCCAACAGGGCTACGAGCAGTACTTC; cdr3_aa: CASSDVQQGYEQYF
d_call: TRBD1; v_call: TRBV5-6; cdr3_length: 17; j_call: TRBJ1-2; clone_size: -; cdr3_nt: TGTGCCAGCAGCGCCGAACCGGGACAGGGAGATAACTATGGCTACACCTTC; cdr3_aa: CASSAEPGQGDNYGYTF
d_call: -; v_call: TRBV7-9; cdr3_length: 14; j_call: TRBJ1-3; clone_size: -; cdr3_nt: TGTGCCAGCAGCTCAGGGGTCTCTGGAAACACCATATATTTT; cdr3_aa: CASSSGVSGNTIYF
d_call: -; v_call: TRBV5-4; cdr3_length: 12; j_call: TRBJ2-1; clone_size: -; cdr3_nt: TGTGCCAGCAGCTTGCCCAGGAATGAGCAGTTCTTC; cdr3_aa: CASSLPRNEQFF
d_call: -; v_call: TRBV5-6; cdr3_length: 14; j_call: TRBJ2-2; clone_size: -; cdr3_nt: TGTGCCAGCAGCTTGCGCGGCTACACCGGGGAGCTGTTTTTT; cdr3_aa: CASSLRGYTGELFF
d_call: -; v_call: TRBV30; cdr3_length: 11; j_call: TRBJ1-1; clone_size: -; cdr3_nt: TGTGCCTGGATGGCTTATGTTGAAGCTTTCTTT; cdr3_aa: CAWMAYVEAFF
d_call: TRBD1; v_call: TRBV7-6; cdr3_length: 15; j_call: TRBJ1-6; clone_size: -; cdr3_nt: TGTGCCAGCAGCCCCACCGGGACAGGTGCTTCACCCCTCCACTTT; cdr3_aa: CASSPTGTGASPLHF
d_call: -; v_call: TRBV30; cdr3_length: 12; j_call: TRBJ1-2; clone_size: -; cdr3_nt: TGTGCCTGGAGTGTTAGGGGGGGCGGCTACACCTTC; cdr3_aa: CAWSVRGGGYTF
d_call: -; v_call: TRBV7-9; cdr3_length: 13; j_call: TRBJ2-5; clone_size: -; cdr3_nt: TGTGCCAGCAGCGTGACAGGCAGGGAGACCCAGTACTTC; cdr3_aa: CASSVTGRETQYF
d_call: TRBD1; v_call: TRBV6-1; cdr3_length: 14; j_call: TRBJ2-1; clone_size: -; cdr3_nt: TGTGCCAGCAGTGGCGACAGGGGGCGCGGGGAGCAGTTCTTC; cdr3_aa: CASSGDRGRGEQFF
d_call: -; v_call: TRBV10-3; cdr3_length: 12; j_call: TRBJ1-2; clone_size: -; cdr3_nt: TGTGCCATACAGGGTTGGAAGGGGGGCTACACCTTC; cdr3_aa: CAIQGWKGGYTF
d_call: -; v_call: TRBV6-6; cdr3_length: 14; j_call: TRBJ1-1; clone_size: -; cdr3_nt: TGTGCCAGCATCATGGGGGGGATGAACACTGAAGCTTTCTTT; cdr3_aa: CASIMGGMNTEAFF
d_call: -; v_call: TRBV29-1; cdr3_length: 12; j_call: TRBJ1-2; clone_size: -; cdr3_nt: TGCAGCGTTTTGGTGAAATTCGGTGGCTACACCTTC; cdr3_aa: CSVLVKFGGYTF
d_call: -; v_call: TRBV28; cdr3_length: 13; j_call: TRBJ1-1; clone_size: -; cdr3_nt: TGTGCCAGCAGTCCAGGGACACCCTCTGAAGCTTTCTTT; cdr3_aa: CASSPGTPSEAFF
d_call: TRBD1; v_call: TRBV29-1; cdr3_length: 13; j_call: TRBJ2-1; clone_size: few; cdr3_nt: TGCAGCGTTGACACAGGGGGGCATAATGAGCAGTTCTTC; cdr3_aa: CSVDTGGHNEQFF
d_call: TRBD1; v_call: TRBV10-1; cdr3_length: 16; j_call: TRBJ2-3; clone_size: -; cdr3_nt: TGCGCCAGCAGCGAGACCAGGACAGGGAGCACAGATACGCAGTATTTT; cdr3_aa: CASSETRTGSTDTQYF
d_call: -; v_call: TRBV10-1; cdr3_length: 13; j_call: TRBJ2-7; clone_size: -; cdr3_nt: TGCGCCAGCAGTGATGCGGGCCTCTACGAGCAGTACTTC; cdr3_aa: CASSDAGLYEQYF
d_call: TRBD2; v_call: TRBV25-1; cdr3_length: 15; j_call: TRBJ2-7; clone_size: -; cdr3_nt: TGTGCCAGCAGCCCGCGTGGGAGGGCCCACTACGAGCAGTACTTC; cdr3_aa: CASSPRGRAHYEQYF
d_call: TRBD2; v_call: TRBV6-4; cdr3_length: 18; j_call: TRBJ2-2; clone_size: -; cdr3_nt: TGTGCCAGTCGGGCTCTAGCGGGAGGGCCGGTCAACACCGGGGAGCTGTTTTTT; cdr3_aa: CASRALAGGPVNTGELFF
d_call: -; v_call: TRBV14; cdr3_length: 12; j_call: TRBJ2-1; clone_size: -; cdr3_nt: TGTGCCACGGCGGCCTACCTAAGTGAGCAGTTCTTC; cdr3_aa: CATAAYLSEQFF
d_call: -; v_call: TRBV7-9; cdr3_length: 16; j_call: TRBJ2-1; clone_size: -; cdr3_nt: TGTGCCAGCAGCTTAAGACTAGTCCATCTAGACAATGAGCAGTTCTTC; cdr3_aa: CASSLRLVHLDNEQFF
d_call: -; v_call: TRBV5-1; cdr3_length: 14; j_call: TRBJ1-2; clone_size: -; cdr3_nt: TGCGCCAGCAGCTTACGTACAGCTAACTATGGCTACACCTTC; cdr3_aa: CASSLRTANYGYTF